The rows below give T cell receptor beta chains drawn from one sample of a study of T-cell reconstitution after alpha-beta-depleted transplantation in children. TCRdb re-called the PCR reads through MiXCR, storing one row per CDR3 protein. The sample has some 640,000 distinct CDR3 sequences, 15% to 20% seen once; the top ten hold about 1.1%. The sequencing used PBMCs from the stem cell graft donor, collected from the stem cell graft. The source is a human donor who donated a stem cell graft to a child with acute myeloid leukemia. The CDR3 runs from the conserved cysteine through the conserved F or W. D genes are given only for firm matches. Part of the rows lack a size; the others show once, few, many or a class for expanded clones.

TRBV7-2	.	many	TRBJ2-3	CASSLASQNTQYF	TGTGCCAGCAGCTTAGCATCTCAGAATACGCAGTATTTT
TRBV7-9	.	.	TRBJ1-4	CASSLALAGTSEKLFF	TGTGCCAGCAGCTTAGCCCTGGCAGGGACCAGCGAAAAACTGTTTTTT
TRBV28	TRBD2	few	TRBJ2-5	CASRRGLAGEETQYF	TGTGCCAGCAGACGGGGACTAGCGGGGGAGGAGACCCAGTACTTC
TRBV6-2/TRBV6-3	TRBD1	many	TRBJ2-6	CASSRRGQGPYFSGANVLTF	TGTGCCAGCAGCCGCCGGGGACAGGGGCCCTACTTCTCTGGGGCCAACGTCCTGACTTTC
TRBV20-1	TRBD2	many	TRBJ2-3	CSARASGGNTDTQYF	TGCAGTGCTAGGGCTAGCGGGGGGAACACAGATACGCAGTATTTT
TRBV20-1	.	.	TRBJ2-4	CSATALAKNIQYF	TGCAGTGCGACAGCTCTAGCCAAAAACATTCAGTACTTC
TRBV4-2	TRBD1	.	TRBJ1-4	CASSQLGTATNEKLFF	TGTGCCAGCAGCCAACTCGGGACAGCAACTAATGAAAAACTGTTTTTT
TRBV5-8	TRBD1	.	TRBJ1-2	CASSNGQGRYGYTF	TGTGCCAGCAGCAATGGACAGGGGCGCTATGGCTACACCTTC
TRBV7-6	.	.	TRBJ2-1	CASSLVGDREQFF	TGTGCCAGCAGCTTAGTCGGGGACCGGGAGCAGTTCTTC
TRBV6-5	.	few	TRBJ2-3	CASSYLRDSRGDTQYF	TGTGCCAGCAGTTACCTCCGGGACTCCCGCGGAGATACGCAGTATTTT
TRBV3-1	TRBD1	.	TRBJ2-7	CASSRQGISYEQYF	TGTGCCAGCAGCCGACAGGGCATCTCCTACGAGCAGTACTTC
TRBV20-1	.	many	TRBJ2-5	CSARRAPQETQYF	TGCAGTGCTAGGCGAGCTCCACAAGAGACCCAGTACTTC
TRBV20-1	.	many	TRBJ2-1	CSARVMSAPYNEQFF	TGCAGTGCTAGAGTCATGTCCGCACCCTACAATGAGCAGTTCTTC
TRBV20-1	TRBD1	.	TRBJ2-3	CSARDKTGSDTQYF	TGCAGTGCTAGAGATAAGACAGGGTCAGATACGCAGTATTTT
TRBV4-3	.	.	TRBJ1-5	CASSQELSQGQPQHF	TGCGCCAGCAGCCAAGAGCTTTCCCAGGGGCAGCCCCAGCATTTT
TRBV20-1	.	many	TRBJ1-3	CSARVWVPSGNTIYF	TGCAGTGCTAGAGTTTGGGTCCCATCTGGAAACACCATATATTTT
TRBV29-1	.	few	TRBJ1-2	CSVEDQARAGYTF	TGCAGCGTTGAAGATCAGGCTAGGGCGGGCTACACCTTC
TRBV29-1	.	many	TRBJ1-1	CSVGQGYTEAFF	TGCAGCGTTGGGCAGGGTTACACTGAAGCTTTCTTT
TRBV7-2	.	.	TRBJ2-1	CASSRGQRRDEQFF	TGTGCCAGCAGCCGCGGACAAAGACGGGATGAGCAGTTCTTC
TRBV20-1	.	many	TRBJ1-2	CSAKKGDNYGYTF	TGCAGTGCCAAAAAGGGGGACAACTATGGCTACACCTTC
TRBV11-2	TRBD2	.	TRBJ2-1	CASTRLANEQFF	TGTGCCAGCACGCGACTAGCGAATGAGCAGTTCTTC
TRBV5-5	.	many	TRBJ1-5	CASSLDTVGNQPQHF	TGTGCCAGCAGCTTGGATACGGTTGGCAATCAGCCCCAGCATTTT
TRBV10-3	TRBD1	few	TRBJ2-1	CAISDPTGENEQFF	TGTGCCATCAGTGATCCCACAGGGGAAAATGAGCAGTTCTTC
TRBV12-3/TRBV12-4	.	few	TRBJ2-3	CASSSPTGYTDTQYF	TGTGCCAGCAGTTCCCCGACAGGTTACACAGATACGCAGTATTTT
TRBV7-8	.	few	TRBJ1-3	CASSLGRGLGGNTIYF	TGTGCCAGCAGCCTAGGCAGGGGCTTGGGCGGAAACACCATATATTTT
TRBV9	TRBD2	few	TRBJ2-1	CASSPASGGLNEQFF	TGTGCCAGCAGCCCTGCTAGCGGGGGGTTGAATGAGCAGTTCTTC
TRBV15	.	few	TRBJ1-1	CATSRTGVGTEAFF	TGTGCCACCAGCAGAACTGGGGTGGGCACTGAAGCTTTCTTT
TRBV20-1	TRBD2	many	TRBJ2-3	CSARGGLAGGKTDTQYF	TGCAGTGCTAGAGGAGGACTAGCGGGGGGTAAGACAGATACGCAGTATTTT
TRBV10-3	.	.	TRBJ2-5	CASMGETQYF	TGTGCCAGCATGGGAGAGACCCAGTACTTC